Below are 26 T cell receptor beta chains sequenced from a single sample in a study of beta chain features in type 1 diabetes. The sequenced template was cDNA made from the entire isolated RNA. TCRdb's copy holds only in-frame clones and misses some; the assay was immunoSEQ multiplex PCR. The sample has around 250,000 clones, over 12% seen once; the top ten hold about 0.03%. The sample was naive CD4+ T cells from blood. These receptors all stem from a middle-aged woman in good health.

The chain carries TRBV5-4 and TRBJ1-1, with TRBD1 identical over 8 bases. The CDR3 has 15 residues. Per germline, CDR1 SGHNT and CDR2 YYREEE (reference sequence). The V segment lost 4 bases and the J segment 3 bases; nucleotides outside the gene matches: 8. This CDR3 is CASSNLGQGDTEAFF. DNA of the CDR3: TGTGCCAGCAGCAACCTAGGACAGGGCGACACTGAAGCTTTCTTT.

This chain connects TRBV9 to TRBJ1-4; unclear D gene. Trimming left V 4 bases short and J 5 bases short, with 15 bases between. CDR1 SGDLS and CDR2 YYNGEE come from the germline V gene. The CDR3 runs 15 residues. DNA of the CDR3: TGTGCCAGCAGCCTACAGAGCTCAGTAAATGAAAAACTGTTTTTT. This translates into CASSLQSSVNEKLFF.

This clone has a handful of counts. The rearrangement uses TRBV28 and TRBJ2-2; the D is unclear. Trimming pared 7 bases from V and 3 bases from J, leaving 12 bases between. The germline CDR1 and CDR2 sequences are MDHEN and SYDVKM. The CDR3 is made up of 14 amino acids. The CDR3 DNA reads TGTGCCAGCATAAGTGGGCAGGACACCGGGGAGCTGTTTTTT. Its translation: CASISGQDTGELFF.

This clone was detected a few times. The V call is TRBV18, the J call TRBJ2-7, with D perhaps TRBD2 (6 bases). CDR3 length: 15 amino acids. The germline gives CDR1 KGHSH, CDR2 LQKENI. With 1 base removed from V and 5 bases from J, the gap between germline ends came to 15 bases. CDR3 nucleotide sequence: TGTGCCAGCTCACCACAACTTCGGGGGACGGACGAGCAGTACTTC. The encoded protein is CASSPQLRGTDEQYF.

V gene TRBV6-6 combines with J gene TRBJ2-7; TRBD1 is a possible D gene (6 bases). The CDR3 has 14 amino acids. V shed 7 bases and J shed 2 bases, with 15 bases lying between them. CDR1 and CDR2 from the germline V gene are MNHNY and SVGAGI (reference sequence). CDR3 DNA: TGTGCCAGCACAGAAAACCGGGACACCTACGAGCAGTACTTC. It yields the protein CASTENRDTYEQYF.

Only a few counts were recorded for this clone. The rearrangement links TRBV18 to TRBJ1-1, with D possibly matching TRBD1 (5 bases). The CDR3 covers 16 residues. V was clipped by 0 bases and J by 6 bases, with 17 bases between them. Germline-derived CDR1 and CDR2 are KGHSH and LQKENI. As DNA, the CDR3 is TGTGCCAGCTCACCACCAAGTAGGATTGCGGGGCCTGAAGCTTTCTTT. This encodes CASSPPSRIAGPEAFF.

V gene TRBV7-9 combines with J gene TRBJ2-1, with TRBD1 as a possible D gene (6 bases). CDR3 length: 14 amino acids. Germline V CDR1 and CDR2: SEHNR, FQNEAQ (reference sequence). Trimming shortened V by 5 bases and J by 0 bases, and 8 bases separated the two germline ends. Here the CDR3 reads CASSADSSYNEQFF. CDR3 DNA sequence: TGTGCCAGCAGCGCGGACAGCTCCTACAATGAGCAGTTCTTC.

This clone appeared a few times. This rearrangement joins TRBV6-5 to TRBJ2-7; no clear D gene. Trimming shortened V by 5 bases and J by 6 bases, and 11 bases separated the two germline ends. CDR3 length equals 12 residues. Germline values: CDR1 MNHEY, CDR2 SVGAGI. The CDR3 DNA is TGTGCCAGCAGTCGTACACCGGGCGAGCAGTACTTC. Encoded protein: CASSRTPGEQYF.

Notes on this clone: Relative to the germline gene, one junction end is altered; a read error may explain this. V gene TRBV5-4 combines with J gene TRBJ2-2, with 11 bases matching TRBD2. Germline lookup yields CDR1 SGHNT and CDR2 YYREEE (reference sequence). The CDR3 has 18 residues. This CDR3 is CASSQDVGLAANTGELFF. The CDR3, as DNA: TGCGCCAGCAGCCAAGATGTGGGACTAGCGGCGAACACCGGGGAGCTGTTTTTT.

This clone was counted a few times. The chain couples TRBV10-2 to TRBJ2-2; 8 nucleotides agree with TRBD1. The V gene end was trimmed by 7 bases and the J gene end by 7 bases; junction bases not matched to a gene: 8. This CDR3 spans 14 amino acids. Germline assignment: CDR1 WSHSY and CDR2 SAAADI. The CDR3 loop is CASTGQGRIGELFF. CDR3 bases: TGCGCCAGCACAGGACAGGGAAGGATCGGGGAGCTGTTTTTT.

J is TRBJ1-5 and V is TRBV7-9; D is unresolved. V dropped 3 bases and J dropped 7 bases, with 10 bases sitting between them. Germline CDR1 is SEHNR and CDR2 is FQNEAQ (reference sequence). The CDR3 has 13 amino acids. The CDR3 nucleotides read TGTGCCAGCAGCTTGTTTGAGGAGCAGCCCCAGCATTTT. Its protein product is CASSLFEEQPQHF.

Turning to this clone: This sample also contains other DNA sequences that code for the same CDR3. The rearrangement joins TRBV5-1 to TRBJ2-7; TRBD2 matches at 15 bases. Germline V CDR1 and CDR2: SGHRS, YFSETQ. Germline trimming cut 3 bases from V and 4 bases from J; bases unmatched to any gene: 2. The length of the CDR3 is 15 residues. The CDR3, as DNA: TGCGCCAGCAGCTCCGGGACTAGCGGGGGGTACGAGCAGTACTTC. As protein: CASSSGTSGGYEQYF.

This clone has a handful of counts. This chain connects TRBV25-1 to TRBJ1-1; the match to TRBD1 covers 8 bases. CDR1 is MGHDK and CDR2 is SYGVNS in the germline V gene. With V trimmed by 3 bases and J by 0 bases, 3 bases remained unmatched. The CDR3 spans 15 residues. The CDR3 is CASSDLTGVNTEAFF. For the CDR3, the DNA is TGTGCCAGCAGTGATTTGACAGGGGTGAACACTGAAGCTTTCTTT.

The chain links TRBV5-6 to TRBJ1-5, with 10 bases that match TRBD1. Germline loops: CDR1 SGHDT, CDR2 YYEEEE. After removal of 4 bases from V and 2 bases from J, the junction contained 6 bases not matched to a gene. The CDR3 extends over 16 amino acids. CDR3 DNA: TGTGCCAGCAGCCACTTCGGACAGGGGGGCAATCAGCCCCAGCATTTT. This gives the protein CASSHFGQGGNQPQHF. Using reference TRBV5-6 and TRBJ1-5 for the parts outside the CDR3, the full variable domain is DAGVTQSPTHLIKTRGQQVTLRCSPKSGHDTVSWYQQALGQGPQFIFQYYEEEERQRGNFPDRFSGHQFPNYSSELNVNALLLGDSALYLCASSHFGQGGNQPQHFGDGTRLSIL.

A few counts support this clone. The chain is built from TRBV7-6 and TRBJ2-7; TRBD1 matches 7 bases. CDR1 SGHVS and CDR2 FNYEAQ come from the germline V gene. CDR3 size: 14 residues. J was trimmed by 3 bases and V by 5 bases; bases with no gene match: 7. The CDR3 spells CASSPGQTLYEQYF. DNA for the CDR3: TGTGCCAGCAGCCCGGGACAGACCCTCTACGAGCAGTACTTC. Based on the CDR3 plus reference TRBV7-6 and TRBJ2-7, the full variable domain is GAGVSQSPRYKVTKRGQDVALRCDPISGHVSLYWYRQALGQGPEFLTYFNYEAQQDKSGLPNDRFSAERPEGSISTLTIQRTEQRDSAMYRCASSPGQTLYEQYFGPGTRLTVT.

V usage is TRBV5-1 and J usage is TRBJ2-3; D is perhaps TRBD2 (5 bases). The germline V and J ends were trimmed by 3 bases and 0 bases, with 11 bases remaining between them. Germline V gene data show CDR1 as SGHRS and CDR2 as YFSETQ. This CDR3 comprises 15 residues. As DNA, the CDR3 is TGCGCCAGCAGCTCCTTGGGAGCTAGCACAGATACGCAGTATTTT. Protein product: CASSSLGASTDTQYF. Full variable domain (outside the CDR3, taken from reference TRBV5-1 and TRBJ2-3): KAGVTQTPRYLIKTRGQQVTLSCSPISGHRSVSWYQQTPGQGLQFLFEYFSETQRNKGNFPGRFSGRQFSNSRSEMNVSTLELGDSALYLCASSSLGASTDTQYFGPGTRLTVL.

This clone showed up just a few times. V usage is TRBV5-5 and J usage is TRBJ2-5; D call uncertain. The CDR3 covers 13 residues. Germline-derived CDR1 and CDR2 are SGHKS and YYEKEE (reference sequence). V lost 4 bases, J lost 5 bases, and 12 bases lay in between. The CDR3 nucleotides are TGTGCCAGCAGCCCCGGTCTAGTGGAGACCCAGTACTTC. It encodes CASSPGLVETQYF.

This clone was observed a few times. In DNA form, the CDR3 reads TGCGCCAGCAGCCGAGACACCGGGACTAGCGGGGGGGCCTCATGGGAGACCCAGTACTTC. Encoded protein: CASSRDTGTSGGASWETQYF. The V and J genes are TRBV4-1 and TRBJ2-5, with TRBD2 matching 16 bases. This CDR3 is built from 20 residues. Germline-derived CDR1 and CDR2 are MGHRA and YSYEKL. The J segment lost 5 bases and the V segment lost 4 bases, leaving 16 bases of the junction unmatched.

This clone was seen a handful of times. V and J are TRBV6-6 and TRBJ2-5, with unresolved D. This CDR3 spans 14 amino acids. In germline, CDR1 is MNHNY, CDR2 SVGAGI (reference sequence). V shed 2 bases and J shed 3 bases, with 10 bases lying between them. CDR3 residues: CASSYIFRKETQYF. CDR3 nucleotide sequence: TGTGCCAGCAGTTACATTTTCAGGAAAGAGACCCAGTACTTC.

This clone was seen ten or more times. The chain joins TRBV14 to TRBJ1-5; tentative D call: TRBD1 (5 bases). This CDR3 has 15 amino acids. The V gene's germline CDR1 is SGHDN and CDR2 FVKESK. Trimming removed 2 bases from V and 3 bases from J, with 11 bases in between. The chain's CDR3 is CASSQSSGYNQPQHF. In DNA, the CDR3 is TGTGCCAGCAGCCAATCCTCAGGGTACAATCAGCCCCAGCATTTT.

The chain carries TRBV7-9 and TRBJ2-5, with D uncertain. CDR1 and CDR2 (germline): SEHNR, FQNEAQ (reference sequence). The CDR3 consists of 12 residues. V was cut by 0 bases and J by 7 bases, with 6 bases left in between. CDR3 in DNA: TGTGCCAGCAGCTTAGCGTCGGGGACCCAGTACTTC. Its translation is CASSLASGTQYF.

This rearrangement joins TRBV6-6 to TRBJ2-3; no definite D call. V lost 4 bases and J 9 bases, leaving 17 bases between the germline ends. CDR1 MNHNY and CDR2 SVGAGI come from the germline V gene (reference sequence). The CDR3 loop spans 14 amino acids. The CDR3 loop reads CASSSPLVEWTQYF. The CDR3 bases are TGTGCCAGCAGTTCGCCTTTAGTGGAGTGGACGCAGTATTTT.

J is TRBJ2-6 and V is TRBV7-9, with 8 bases matching TRBD2. This CDR3 is built from 19 residues. The V and J ends lost 5 bases and 0 bases, in that order; junction bases with no gene match: 12. CDR1 and CDR2 (germline): SEHNR, FQNEAQ (reference sequence). CDR3 DNA sequence: TGTGCCAGCAGCCTCCGGCGGGGGGCCCTTTCCTCTGGGGCCAACGTCCTGACTTTC. Its translation: CASSLRRGALSSGANVLTF.

This clone was seen more than once but under ten times. The CDR3 DNA sequence: TGTGCCAGCAGCTTCTCGGGTACAGATACGCAGTATTTT. Encoded protein: CASSFSGTDTQYF. This chain joins TRBV5-6 and TRBJ2-3; the D is unclear. Germline CDR1 is SGHDT and CDR2 is YYEEEE. There are 13 residues in the CDR3. V was trimmed by 2 bases and J by 3 bases, leaving 7 bases between them.

This clone was recorded many times. This chain links TRBV11-2 with TRBJ1-1; D gene ambiguous. The germline V and J ends were trimmed by 5 bases and 6 bases, with 16 bases remaining between them. The CDR3 runs to 14 residues. Germline loops: CDR1 SGHAT, CDR2 FQNNGV. CDR3 sequence reads: CASSMRSGVSEAFF. CDR3 sequence (DNA): TGTGCCAGCAGCATGAGGAGCGGGGTGTCTGAAGCTTTCTTT.

This clone was seen a few times. Other DNA sequences in this specimen translate into the identical CDR3. The rearrangement links TRBV29-1 to TRBJ1-1, with D perhaps TRBD1 (5 bases). The CDR3 sequence is 12 residues long. Trimming removed 4 bases from V and 1 base from J, with 7 bases in between. In germline, CDR1 is SQVTM, CDR2 ANQGSEA. CDR3 nucleotides: TGCAGCGTTGCTAGGGGGAACACTGAAGCTTTCTTT. Translated: CSVARGNTEAFF.